Below, one T cell receptor beta chain is given with its context. Profiling relied on immunoSEQ multiplex PCR, and the TCRdb table lists in-frame clones only, not all of them. There are some 41,000 clones in the sample; less than 80% occur only once, and 4% to 5% lies in the top ten. This specimen comes from a study of immune evolution from preneoplasia to lung adenocarcinoma. The junction had 6 bases not matched to a gene; V was cut back by 4 bases and J by 4 bases. This CDR3 has 15 amino acids. Germline assignment: CDR1 MDHEN and CDR2 SYDVKM. This TCR was sampled from a person aged 55-75 years with lung adenocarcinoma. Source material: FFPE invasive lung adenocarcinoma tissue. V usage is TRBV28 and J usage is TRBJ1-4; 7 bases align to TRBD1. Here the CDR3 reads CASSSPGQYNEKLFF. As DNA, the CDR3 is TGTGCCAGCAGTTCCCCGGGACAGTATAATGAAAAACTGTTTTTT.